The rows below give T cell receptor beta chains drawn from one sample of a study of long-term antiretroviral therapy in people with HIV. Here immunoSEQ multiplex PCR was the method, and the copy in TCRdb shows in-frame clones only, minus some. The sample holds about 30,000 clones; roughly 94% are singletons and the top ten take around 3.1%. The specimen was unsorted PBMCs, collected 5.3 years after starting antiretroviral therapy. The receptors shown here come from a man aged 50 to 59 with HIV. Each CDR3 is given with its conserved first and last residue. D genes are given only for firm matches. Rows may omit the clone size; those that give it use once, few, many or a size class.

TGTGCCAGTAGTCGCCCAGGGAGTATCTACGAGCAGTACTTC	CASSRPGSIYEQYF	.	.	TRBV19	TRBJ2-7
TGTGCCAGCAGCATACTAGCGGGGGTAGATACGCAGTATTTT	CASSILAGVDTQYF	TRBD2	.	TRBV7-8	TRBJ2-3
TGTGCCTGGAGTGACTACGGGGAGACCCAGTACTTC	CAWSDYGETQYF	.	.	TRBV30	TRBJ2-5
TGTGCCAGTAGTGACAGCCCTGGGACTAGCGGGGGGCGAGATACGCAGTATTTT	CASSDSPGTSGGRDTQYF	TRBD2	.	TRBV19	TRBJ2-3
TGCGCCAGCAGCGGACGACAGGGGATGGGTTCACCCCTCCACTTT	CASSGRQGMGSPLHF	TRBD1	.	TRBV4-3	TRBJ1-6
TGCGCCAGCAGCTTGGACTGGAGAGGCTCAGATACGCAGTATTTT	CASSLDWRGSDTQYF	.	.	TRBV5-1	TRBJ2-3
TGCGCCAGCAGTGAGTCGAGCGATCAGACAGTTGTAGCTAACTATGGCTACACCTTC	CASSESSDQTVVANYGYTF	.	.	TRBV10-1	TRBJ1-2
TGTGCCAGCTCACCAGTGACTAGCTACTCCTACGAGCAGTACTTC	CASSPVTSYSYEQYF	TRBD2	.	TRBV18	TRBJ2-7
TGTGCCAGCAGCTTAACCCCGAGGACTGAAGCTTTCTTT	CASSLTPRTEAFF	.	.	TRBV7-2	TRBJ1-1
TGTGCCAGCCTGGGGGGGAGCTCTGGAAACACCATATATTTT	CASLGGSSGNTIYF	.	.	TRBV6-6	TRBJ1-3
TGTGCCAGCAGCTTGTGGGACGACTTTTACGGCTACACCTTC	CASSLWDDFYGYTF	.	.	TRBV5-5	TRBJ1-2
TGTGCCAGCAGTTACGGGCAGAACTATGGCTACACCTTC	CASSYGQNYGYTF	.	.	TRBV6-5	TRBJ1-2
TGTGCCAGCAGTACAGATTCTAACTATGGCTACACCTTC	CASSTDSNYGYTF	.	.	TRBV9	TRBJ1-2
TGCGCCAGCAGCTCGGGACTAGCGGGCACAGATACGCAGTATTTT	CASSSGLAGTDTQYF	TRBD2	.	TRBV5-1	TRBJ2-3
TGCAGCGTTGACCAGGGCACAGATACGCAGTATTTT	CSVDQGTDTQYF	.	.	TRBV29-1	TRBJ2-3
TGTGCCTGGAGTGTATTGGACTATGGCTACACCTTC	CAWSVLDYGYTF	.	.	TRBV30	TRBJ1-2
TGTGCCAGCAGCTCGGACCCGAACTATGGCTACACCTTC	CASSSDPNYGYTF	.	.	TRBV5-4	TRBJ1-2
TGCAGCGTTGTACCAGGGGCCTACAATGAGCAGTTCTTC	CSVVPGAYNEQFF	.	.	TRBV29-1	TRBJ2-1
TGTGCCAGCAGCTACGGGGTGAGGTCCAACTATGGCTACACCTTC	CASSYGVRSNYGYTF	.	.	TRBV11-2	TRBJ1-2
TGTGCCAGCAGTGAAGCTTCGAACACTGAAGCTTTCTTT	CASSEASNTEAFF	.	.	TRBV6-5	TRBJ1-1
TGTGCCAGCAGCTTTAATCTGCAGGGGGCAGATACGCAGTATTTT	CASSFNLQGADTQYF	TRBD1	.	TRBV11-2	TRBJ2-3
TGTGCCAGCAGGCCTGGGGCGGGTGAAAAACTGTTTTTT	CASRPGAGEKLFF	.	.	TRBV6-1	TRBJ1-4
TGTGCCAGTAGTAAAAAGGACAGCACATATAGCAATCAGCCCCAGCATTTT	CASSKKDSTYSNQPQHF	.	.	TRBV19	TRBJ1-5
TGTGCCAGCAGCTTGGGTTCTGGAAACACCATATATTTT	CASSLGSGNTIYF	.	.	TRBV5-6	TRBJ1-3
TGTGCCATCAGTGAGGCTCCGAATAACTATGGCTACACCTTC	CAISEAPNNYGYTF	.	.	TRBV6-4	TRBJ1-2
TGTGCCAGTAGACTAACAGGGAACACTGAAGCTTTCTTT	CASRLTGNTEAFF	.	large	TRBV19	TRBJ1-1
TGTGCCAGCAGCTTAGTTGGTCGGCAGGGAGCGGTTGGCTACACCTTC	CASSLVGRQGAVGYTF	.	once	TRBV7-2	TRBJ1-2
TGTGCCAGCAGCTTAGGTACCGGGGATGAGCAGTTCTTC	CASSLGTGDEQFF	.	.	TRBV7-9	TRBJ2-1
TGTGCCAGCAGCCCCCTGAGAGGGACAGGTGCCGGGGAGCTGTTTTTT	CASSPLRGTGAGELFF	TRBD1	.	TRBV9	TRBJ2-2
TGTGCCAGCAGTGAATTTTCAGTTTCCTACGAGCAGTACTTC	CASSEFSVSYEQYF	.	.	TRBV6-1	TRBJ2-7
TGTGCCAGCAGTGCCTCAGGGGACACTGAAGCTTTCTTT	CASSASGDTEAFF	.	.	TRBV6-1	TRBJ1-1
TGTGCCAGTAGTATAGGCGTGAACACTGAAGCTTTCTTT	CASSIGVNTEAFF	.	.	TRBV19	TRBJ1-1
TGTGCCAGCAGTTTAATGGGGGGGCCCCAAGATACGCAGTATTTT	CASSLMGGPQDTQYF	.	few	TRBV27	TRBJ2-3
TGTGCCAGCAGCACGTCCCGGGACAGGAGTGGGGCCAACGTCCTGACTTTC	CASSTSRDRSGANVLTF	TRBD1	.	TRBV9	TRBJ2-6
TGTGCCAGCAGCCCCCCCCCAGTAAATCAGCCCCAGCATTTT	CASSPPPVNQPQHF	.	.	TRBV7-9	TRBJ1-5
TGTGCCAGCAGCTTATCGGGTTCCTACGAGCAGTACTTC	CASSLSGSYEQYF	.	.	TRBV11-2	TRBJ2-7
TGTGCCAGAAGCTTGGGAGCGGGGGGGCCTTACAATGAGCAGTTCTTC	CARSLGAGGPYNEQFF	TRBD2	.	TRBV5-3	TRBJ2-1
TGTGCCAGCAGACTAGCGGGGGGGCGGGAGACCCAGTACTTC	CASRLAGGRETQYF	TRBD2	.	TRBV2	TRBJ2-5
TGCGCCAGCAGCCAAGATGGGACAGGGGGCAATGAGCAGTTCTTC	CASSQDGTGGNEQFF	TRBD1	.	TRBV4-3	TRBJ2-1
TGCGCCAGCAGCCCGACAGGGGCTGGAAACACCATATATTTT	CASSPTGAGNTIYF	TRBD1	.	TRBV5-1	TRBJ1-3
TGTGCCAGCAGCTTAGCCGGGACTTCCTACGAGCAGTACTTC	CASSLAGTSYEQYF	.	.	TRBV7-2	TRBJ2-7
TGTGCCAGTAGTTATGGGGGCTTGAACACTGAAGCTTTCTTT	CASSYGGLNTEAFF	.	.	TRBV19	TRBJ1-1
TGCGCCAGCAGCCAAGAGACCTTAAATCCTTACAATGAGCAGTTCTTC	CASSQETLNPYNEQFF	.	.	TRBV4-3	TRBJ2-1
TGTGCCAGCAGCCGGCGTTTGGAGGGGGAGGGGGCGAGTCGCACTGAAGCTTTCTTT	CASSRRLEGEGASRTEAFF	TRBD1	.	TRBV5-6	TRBJ1-1
TGTGCCTGGACAGGGTCCTATAATTCACCCCTCCACTTT	CAWTGSYNSPLHF	.	.	TRBV30	TRBJ1-6
TGTGCCAGCAGCCCGGGACAGGGTGGCCACGAGCAGTACTTC	CASSPGQGGHEQYF	TRBD1	.	TRBV5-4	TRBJ2-7
TGTGCCAGTAGTATTTTTGGGACAGACGAAAAACTGTTTTTT	CASSIFGTDEKLFF	TRBD1	once	TRBV19	TRBJ1-4
TGTGCCAGCAGCGATCCTGTGGGCGGGGGGGGTAGCTCCTACGAGCAGTACTTC	CASSDPVGGGGSSYEQYF	TRBD2	.	TRBV7-6	TRBJ2-7
TGCGCCAGCAGCCAAGAAGCCCGGACGGGCGAGCAGTACTTC	CASSQEARTGEQYF	.	once	TRBV4-3	TRBJ2-7
TGCGCCAGCAGCTTGGACGGGCTGCTCTACAATGAGCAGTTCTTC	CASSLDGLLYNEQFF	.	.	TRBV5-1	TRBJ2-1
TGCGCCAGCAGTGATCGGAGCGGGGGACCTGATACGCAGTATTTT	CASSDRSGGPDTQYF	TRBD2	.	TRBV10-1	TRBJ2-3
TGTGCCAGCAGCTTAAGTCTGGCAGCCTCCTACGAGCAGTACTTC	CASSLSLAASYEQYF	.	.	TRBV11-2	TRBJ2-7
TGTGCCAGCTCACCACCGGACAAGACCTACGAGCAGTACTTC	CASSPPDKTYEQYF	.	.	TRBV18	TRBJ2-7
TGTGCCAGCAGGCCGGAGAGAGATAACTATGGCTACACCTTC	CASRPERDNYGYTF	.	.	TRBV2	TRBJ1-2
TGCGCCAGCAGCGGGGTGGCAGGCACTGAAGCTTTCTTT	CASSGVAGTEAFF	.	.	TRBV4-1	TRBJ1-1